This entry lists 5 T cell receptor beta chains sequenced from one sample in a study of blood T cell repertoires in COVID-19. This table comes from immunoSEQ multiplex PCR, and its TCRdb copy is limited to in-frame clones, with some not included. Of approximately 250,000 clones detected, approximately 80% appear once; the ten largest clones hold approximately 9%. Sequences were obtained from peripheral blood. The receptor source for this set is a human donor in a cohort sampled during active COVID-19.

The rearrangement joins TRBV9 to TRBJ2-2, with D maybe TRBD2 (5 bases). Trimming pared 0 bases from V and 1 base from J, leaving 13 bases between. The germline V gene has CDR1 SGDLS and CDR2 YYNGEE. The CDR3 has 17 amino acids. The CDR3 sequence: CASSVGIAGGNTGELFF. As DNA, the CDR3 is TGTGCCAGCAGCGTAGGTATCGCTGGAGGGAACACCGGGGAGCTGTTTTTT.

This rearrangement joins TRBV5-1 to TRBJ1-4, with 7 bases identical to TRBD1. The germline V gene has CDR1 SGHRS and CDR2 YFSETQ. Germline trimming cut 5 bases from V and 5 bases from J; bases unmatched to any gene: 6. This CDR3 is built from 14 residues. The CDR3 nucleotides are TGCGCCAGCAGGACTTTGGGACAGAATGAAAAACTGTTTTTT. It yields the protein CASRTLGQNEKLFF.

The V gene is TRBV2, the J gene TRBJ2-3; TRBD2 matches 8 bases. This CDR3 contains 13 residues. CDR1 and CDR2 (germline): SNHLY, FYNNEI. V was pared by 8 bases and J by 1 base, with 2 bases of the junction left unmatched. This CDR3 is CASRSGGTDTQYF. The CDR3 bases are TGTGCCAGCCGTAGCGGGGGCACAGATACGCAGTATTTT.

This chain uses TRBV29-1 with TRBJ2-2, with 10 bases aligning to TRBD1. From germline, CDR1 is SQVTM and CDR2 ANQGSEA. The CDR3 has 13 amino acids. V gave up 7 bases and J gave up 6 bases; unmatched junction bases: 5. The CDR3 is CSADRGLAGELFF. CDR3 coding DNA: TGCAGCGCTGACAGGGGGCTCGCCGGGGAGCTGTTTTTT.

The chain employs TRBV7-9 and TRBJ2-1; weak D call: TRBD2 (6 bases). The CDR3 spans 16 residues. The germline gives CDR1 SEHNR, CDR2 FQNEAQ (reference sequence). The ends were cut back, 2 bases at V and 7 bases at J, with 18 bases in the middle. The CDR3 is CASSLTLPGVANEQFF. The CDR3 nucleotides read TGTGCCAGCAGCTTAACCCTTCCGGGGGTTGCGAATGAGCAGTTCTTC. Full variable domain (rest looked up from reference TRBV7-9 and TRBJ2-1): DTGVSQNPRHKITKRGQNVTFRCDPISEHNRLYWYRQTLGQGPEFLTYFQNEAQLEKSRLLSDRFSAERPKGSFSTLEIQRTEQGDSAMYLCASSLTLPGVANEQFFGPGTRLTVL.